The TCR beta chain under discussion was sequenced for a study of persistence of HIV-infected CD4 T cells. Study-level points and caveats: Compared with CD3/CD28-stimulated cells, CMV- and Gag-responding cells showed lower TCRbeta richness.

Sequencing used immunoSEQ version 4 in survey mode. Profiling relied on immunoSEQ multiplex PCR, and the TCRdb table lists in-frame clones only, not all of them. The sample has 37,000 or so clones; 65% to 85% are singletons. With regard to this clone: What it binds is not known.

Cells were stimulated with CMV-infected fibroblast lysates at 8 to 10 ug/mL. Memory cells lacking CD40L and CD69 with high CD45RO were sorted. Germline values: CDR1 SGDLS, CDR2 YYNGEE. The CDR3 length is 15 residues. Trimming took off 2 bases at V and 0 bases at J, with 9 bases between the two ends. The chain uses TRBV9 and TRBJ1-3, with a tentative D call TRBD1 (6 bases). Sequences were derived from CD4+ T cells sorted from PBMCs after approximately 19-hour stimulation, sampled from a patient who received antiretroviral therapy. The origin of this receptor is an adult man with HIV who was CMV-seropositive. CDR3 protein: CASSVGGLSGNTIYF. CDR3 coding DNA: TGTGCCAGCAGCGTGGGGGGGCTCTCTGGAAACACCATATATTTT. Using reference TRBV9 and TRBJ1-3 for the parts outside the CDR3, the full variable domain is DSGVTQTPKHLITATGQRVTLRCSPRSGDLSVYWYQQSLDQGLQFLIQYYNGEERAKGNILERFSAQQFPDLHSELNLSSLELGDSALYFCASSVGGLSGNTIYFGEGSWLTVV.